The clone carrying this T cell receptor (beta chain) was seen a few times. Data came from immunoSEQ multiplex PCR; TCRdb stores just in-frame clones and leaves some out. The data contain over 200,000 clones, around nine tenths of them singletons. The record originates from a study of blood T cell repertoires in COVID-19. Overall study: From T cells, B-cell-depleted T cells, or PBMCs came the material, which was cDNA or gDNA.

Germline V lookup: CDR1 LNHDA, CDR2 SQIVND (reference sequence). The junction had 3 bases not matched to a gene; V was cut back by 6 bases and J by 4 bases. The CDR3 is 13 amino acids. The chain combines TRBV19 with TRBJ1-2, with 9 bases matching TRBD1. What was sequenced was peripheral blood. This clonotype was sampled from a man in his late teens or twenties with active or convalescent COVID-19. For the CDR3, the DNA is TGTGCCAGTAGCCCGGGACAGGGCTATGGCTACACCTTC. Translated, it gives CASSPGQGYGYTF.